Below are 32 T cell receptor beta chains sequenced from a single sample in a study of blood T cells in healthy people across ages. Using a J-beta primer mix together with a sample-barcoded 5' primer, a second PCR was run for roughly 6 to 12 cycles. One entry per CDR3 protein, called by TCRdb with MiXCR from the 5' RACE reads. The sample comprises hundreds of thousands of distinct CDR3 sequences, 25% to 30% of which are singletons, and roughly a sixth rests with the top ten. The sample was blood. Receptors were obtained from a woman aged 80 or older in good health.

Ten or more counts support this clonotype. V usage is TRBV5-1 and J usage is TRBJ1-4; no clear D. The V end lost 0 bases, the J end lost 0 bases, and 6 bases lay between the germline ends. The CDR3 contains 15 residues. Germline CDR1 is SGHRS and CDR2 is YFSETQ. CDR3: CASSLGPSTNEKLFF. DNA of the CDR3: TGCGCCAGCAGCTTGGGGCCGTCAACTAATGAAAAACTGTTTTTT.

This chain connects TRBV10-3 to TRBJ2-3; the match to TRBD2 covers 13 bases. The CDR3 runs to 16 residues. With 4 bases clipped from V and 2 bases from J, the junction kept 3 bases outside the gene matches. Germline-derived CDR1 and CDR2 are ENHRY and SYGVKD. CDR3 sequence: CAISGLAGGPTDTQYF. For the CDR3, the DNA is TGTGCCATCAGTGGACTAGCGGGAGGCCCCACAGATACGCAGTATTTT.

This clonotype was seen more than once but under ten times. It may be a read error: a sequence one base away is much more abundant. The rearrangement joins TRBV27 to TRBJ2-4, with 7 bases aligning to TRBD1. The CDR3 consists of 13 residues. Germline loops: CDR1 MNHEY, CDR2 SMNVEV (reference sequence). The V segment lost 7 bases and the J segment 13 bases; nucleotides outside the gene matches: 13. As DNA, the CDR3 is TGTGCCAGCACCGGTGACAGGGTCGGTGAGCAGTACTTC. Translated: CASTGDRVGEQYF.

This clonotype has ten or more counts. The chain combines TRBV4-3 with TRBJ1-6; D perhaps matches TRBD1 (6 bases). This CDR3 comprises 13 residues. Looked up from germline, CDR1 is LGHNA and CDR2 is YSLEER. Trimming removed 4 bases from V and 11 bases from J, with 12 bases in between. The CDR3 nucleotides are TGCGCCAGCAGCCCAACTACAGGGCCACCCCTCCACTTT. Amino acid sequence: CASSPTTGPPLHF.

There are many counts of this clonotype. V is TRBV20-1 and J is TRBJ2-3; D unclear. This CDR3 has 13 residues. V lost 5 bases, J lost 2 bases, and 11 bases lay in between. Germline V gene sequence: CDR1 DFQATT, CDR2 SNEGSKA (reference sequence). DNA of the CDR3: TGCAGTGCTTCCTATCCCCCCACAGATACGCAGTATTTT. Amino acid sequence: CSASYPPTDTQYF.

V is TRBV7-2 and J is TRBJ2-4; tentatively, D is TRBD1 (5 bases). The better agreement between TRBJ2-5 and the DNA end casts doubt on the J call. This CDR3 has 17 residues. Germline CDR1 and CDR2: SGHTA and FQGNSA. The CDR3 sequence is CASSLRSRWQGKGTQYF. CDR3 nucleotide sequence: TGTGCCAGCAGCTTAAGGTCTAGGTGGCAGGGAAAAGGGACCCAGTACTTC.

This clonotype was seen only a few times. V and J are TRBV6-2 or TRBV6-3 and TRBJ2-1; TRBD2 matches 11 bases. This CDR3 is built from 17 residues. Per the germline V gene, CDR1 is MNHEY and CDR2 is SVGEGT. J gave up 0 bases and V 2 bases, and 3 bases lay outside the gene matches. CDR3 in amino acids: CASSYGLAGSSYNEQFF. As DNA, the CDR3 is TGTGCCAGCAGTTACGGACTAGCGGGTAGCTCCTACAATGAGCAGTTCTTC.

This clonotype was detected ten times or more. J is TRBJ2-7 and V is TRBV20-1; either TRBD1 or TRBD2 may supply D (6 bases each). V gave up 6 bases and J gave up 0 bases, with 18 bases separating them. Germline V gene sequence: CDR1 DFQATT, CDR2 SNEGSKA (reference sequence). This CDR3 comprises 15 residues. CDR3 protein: CSAPLGGSSSYEQYF. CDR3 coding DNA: TGCAGTGCCCCGCTAGGGGGGTCTAGCTCCTACGAGCAGTACTTC.

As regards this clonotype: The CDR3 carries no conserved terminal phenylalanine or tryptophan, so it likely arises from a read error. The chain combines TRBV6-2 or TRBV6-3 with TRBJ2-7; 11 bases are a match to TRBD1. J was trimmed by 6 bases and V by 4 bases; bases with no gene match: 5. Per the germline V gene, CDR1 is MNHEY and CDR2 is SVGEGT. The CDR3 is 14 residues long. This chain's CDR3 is CASSLSGTGGEQYL. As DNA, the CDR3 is TGTGCCAGCAGTTTATCCGGGACAGGGGGCGAGCAGTACTTA.

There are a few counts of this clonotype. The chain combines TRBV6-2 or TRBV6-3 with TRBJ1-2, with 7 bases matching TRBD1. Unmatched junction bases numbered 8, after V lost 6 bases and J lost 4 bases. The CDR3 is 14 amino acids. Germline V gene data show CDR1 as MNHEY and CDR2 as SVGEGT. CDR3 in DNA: TGTGCCAGCAGGATGACAGGGTCGGTCTATGGCTACACCTTC. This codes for CASRMTGSVYGYTF.

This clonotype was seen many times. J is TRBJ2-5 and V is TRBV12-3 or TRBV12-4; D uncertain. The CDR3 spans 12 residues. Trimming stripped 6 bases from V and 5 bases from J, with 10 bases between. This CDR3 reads CASSSDRETQYF. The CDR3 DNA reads TGTGCCAGCAGCTCTGACCGGGAGACCCAGTACTTC.

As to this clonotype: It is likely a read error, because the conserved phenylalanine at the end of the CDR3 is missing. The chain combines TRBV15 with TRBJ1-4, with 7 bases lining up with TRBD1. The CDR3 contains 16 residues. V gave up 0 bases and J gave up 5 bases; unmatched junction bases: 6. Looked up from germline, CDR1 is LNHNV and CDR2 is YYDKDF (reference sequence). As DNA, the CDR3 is TGTGCCACCAGCAGAGAATGGGAGGGGGCGAATGAAAAACTGTTTTGT. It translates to CATSREWEGANEKLFC.

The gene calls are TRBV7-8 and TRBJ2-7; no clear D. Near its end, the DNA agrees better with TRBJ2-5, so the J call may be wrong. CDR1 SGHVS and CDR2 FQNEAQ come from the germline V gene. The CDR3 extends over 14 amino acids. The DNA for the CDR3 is TGTGCCAGCAGCCGTATGTTTGGTTTGGAGACCCAGTACTTC. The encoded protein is CASSRMFGLETQYF.

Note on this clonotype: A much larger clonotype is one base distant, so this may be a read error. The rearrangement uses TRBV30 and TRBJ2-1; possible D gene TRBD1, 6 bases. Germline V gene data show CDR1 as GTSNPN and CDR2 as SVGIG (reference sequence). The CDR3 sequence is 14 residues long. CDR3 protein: CAWRTGSSCNEQFF. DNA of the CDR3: TGTGCCTGGAGAACAGGGAGCTCCTGCAATGAGCAGTTCTTC. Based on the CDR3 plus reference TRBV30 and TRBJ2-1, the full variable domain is SQTIHQWPATLVQPVGSPLSLECTVEGTSNPNLYWYRQAAGRGLQLLFYSVGIGQISSEVPQNLSASRPQDRQFILSSKKLLLSDSGFYLCAWRTGSSCNEQFFGPGTRLTVL.

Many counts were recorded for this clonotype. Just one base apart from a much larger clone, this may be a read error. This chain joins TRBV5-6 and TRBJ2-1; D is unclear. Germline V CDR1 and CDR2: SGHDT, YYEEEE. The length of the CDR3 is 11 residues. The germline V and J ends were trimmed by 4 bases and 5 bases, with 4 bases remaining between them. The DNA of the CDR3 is TGTGCCAGCAGCATTAACAATGAGCAGTTCTTC. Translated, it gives CASSINNEQFF.

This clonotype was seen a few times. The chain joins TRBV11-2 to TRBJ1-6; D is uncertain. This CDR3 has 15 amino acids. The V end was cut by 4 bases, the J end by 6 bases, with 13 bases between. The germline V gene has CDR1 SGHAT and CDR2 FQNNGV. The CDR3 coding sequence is TGTGCCAGCAGCTCCGGGAGAGGACCTAATTCACCCCTCCACTTT. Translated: CASSSGRGPNSPLHF.

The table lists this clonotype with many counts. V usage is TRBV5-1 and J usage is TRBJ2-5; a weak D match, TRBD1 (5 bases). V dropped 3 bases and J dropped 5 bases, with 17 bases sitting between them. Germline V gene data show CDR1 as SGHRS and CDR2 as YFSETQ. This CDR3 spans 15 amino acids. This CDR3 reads CASSYGGQATETQYF. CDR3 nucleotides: TGCGCCAGCAGCTACGGCGGACAAGCAACGGAGACCCAGTACTTC. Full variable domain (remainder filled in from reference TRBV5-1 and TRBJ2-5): KAGVTQTPRYLIKTRGQQVTLSCSPISGHRSVSWYQQTPGQGLQFLFEYFSETQRNKGNFPGRFSGRQFSNSRSEMNVSTLELGDSALYLCASSYGGQATETQYFGPGTRLLVL.

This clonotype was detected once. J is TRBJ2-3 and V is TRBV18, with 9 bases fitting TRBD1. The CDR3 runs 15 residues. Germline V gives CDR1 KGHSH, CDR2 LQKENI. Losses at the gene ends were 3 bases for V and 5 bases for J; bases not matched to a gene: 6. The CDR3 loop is CASSPNRGRLDTQYF. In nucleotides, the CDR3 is TGTGCCAGCTCACCGAACAGGGGGCGTTTAGATACGCAGTATTTT.

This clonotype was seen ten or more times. CDR3 region: CASSLAWAVLYNEQFF. For the CDR3, the DNA is TGTGCCAGCAGCTTAGCGTGGGCAGTTCTCTACAATGAGCAGTTCTTC. The chain recombines TRBV7-2 with TRBJ2-1; D remains ambiguous. Germline V gene lookup returns CDR1 SGHTA and CDR2 FQGNSA. This CDR3 is 16 amino acids long. Between the trimmed V and J ends, which lost 0 bases and 3 bases, there was a span of 12 bases. Together with reference TRBV7-2 and TRBJ2-1, the CDR3 gives the full variable domain: GAGVSQSPSNKVTEKGKDVELRCDPISGHTALYWYRQSLGQGLEFLIYFQGNSAPDKSGLPSDRFSAERTGGSVSTLTIQRTQQEDSAVYLCASSLAWAVLYNEQFFGPGTRLTVL.

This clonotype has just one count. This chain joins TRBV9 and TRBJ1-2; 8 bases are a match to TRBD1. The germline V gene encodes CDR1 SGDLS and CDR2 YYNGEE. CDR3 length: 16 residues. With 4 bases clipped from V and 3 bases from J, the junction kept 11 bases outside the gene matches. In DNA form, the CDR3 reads TGTGCCAGCAGCAAAACCCGGGCAGGGGGCGACTATGGCTACACCTTC. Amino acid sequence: CASSKTRAGGDYGYTF.

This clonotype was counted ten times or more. Here the CDR3 DNA reads TGTGCCAGCAGCCTGACCGACAGCTCCTACAATGAGCAGTTCTTC. Its translation is CASSLTDSSYNEQFF. The genes are TRBV7-6 and TRBJ2-1, with D possibly TRBD1 on 5 matching bases. Germline CDR1 and CDR2: SGHVS and FNYEAQ. V gave up 5 bases and J gave up 0 bases, with 11 bases separating them. This CDR3 spans 15 amino acids.

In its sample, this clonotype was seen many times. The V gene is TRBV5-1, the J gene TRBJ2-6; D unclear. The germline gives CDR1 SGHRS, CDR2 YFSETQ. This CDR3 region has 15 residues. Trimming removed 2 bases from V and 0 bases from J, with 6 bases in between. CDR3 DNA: TGCGCCAGCAGCTTAAGGCCCTCTGGGGCCAACGTCCTGACTTTC. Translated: CASSLRPSGANVLTF.

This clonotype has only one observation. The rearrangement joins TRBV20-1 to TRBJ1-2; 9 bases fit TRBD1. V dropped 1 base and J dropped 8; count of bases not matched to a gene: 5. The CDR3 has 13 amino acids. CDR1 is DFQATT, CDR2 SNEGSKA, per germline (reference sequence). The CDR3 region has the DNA TGCAGTGCTAGAGGGGACAGGGTGGGCGGCTACACCTTC. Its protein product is CSARGDRVGGYTF.

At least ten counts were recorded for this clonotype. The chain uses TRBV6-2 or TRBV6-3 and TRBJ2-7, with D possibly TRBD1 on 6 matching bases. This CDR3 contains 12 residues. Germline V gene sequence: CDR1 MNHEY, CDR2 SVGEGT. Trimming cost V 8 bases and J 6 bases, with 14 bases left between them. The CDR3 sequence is CASGNRVGEQYF. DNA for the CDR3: TGTGCCAGCGGTAACAGGGTTGGCGAGCAGTACTTC.

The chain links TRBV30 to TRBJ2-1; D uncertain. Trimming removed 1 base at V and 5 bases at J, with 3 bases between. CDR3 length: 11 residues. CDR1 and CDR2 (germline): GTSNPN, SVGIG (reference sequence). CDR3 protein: CAWSGNNEQFF. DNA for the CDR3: TGTGCCTGGAGTGGAAACAATGAGCAGTTCTTC.

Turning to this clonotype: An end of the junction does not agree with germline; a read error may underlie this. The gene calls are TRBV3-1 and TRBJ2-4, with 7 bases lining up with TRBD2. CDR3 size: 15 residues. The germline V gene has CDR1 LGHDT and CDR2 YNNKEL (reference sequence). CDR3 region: CASSQEGRDKSIQYF. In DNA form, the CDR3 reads TGTGCCAGCAGCCAAGAAGGGAGGGATAAAAGCATTCAGTACTTC.

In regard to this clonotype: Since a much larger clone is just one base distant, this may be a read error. For the CDR3, the DNA is TGTGCCAGCAGGCGTAGCGGGGGGTTGGGCAATGAGCAGTACTTC. Protein sequence: CASRRSGGLGNEQYF. This chain joins TRBV6-5 and TRBJ2-5; 10 nucleotides match TRBD2. With V trimmed by 6 bases and J by 11 bases, 15 bases remained unmatched. The CDR3 sequence is 15 residues long. CDR1 and CDR2 (germline): MNHEY, SVGAGI.

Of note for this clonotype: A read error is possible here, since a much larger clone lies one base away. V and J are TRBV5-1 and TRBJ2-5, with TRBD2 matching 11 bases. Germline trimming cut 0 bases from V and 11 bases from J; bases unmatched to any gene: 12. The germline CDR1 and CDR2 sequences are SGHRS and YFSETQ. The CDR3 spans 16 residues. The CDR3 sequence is CASSLAPSGGYNEQYF. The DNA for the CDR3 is TGCGCCAGCAGCTTGGCCCCTAGCGGGGGGTACAATGAGCAGTACTTC.

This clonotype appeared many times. CDR3: CSAVTASSYNSPLHF. CDR3 DNA: TGCAGTGCTGTGACAGCCAGCTCCTATAATTCACCCCTCCACTTT. The chain carries TRBV20-1 and TRBJ1-6, with D possibly TRBD1 on 5 matching bases. V was cut by 5 bases and J by 0 bases, with 11 bases left in between. Germline V gives CDR1 DFQATT, CDR2 SNEGSKA (reference sequence). CDR3 length: 15 amino acids.

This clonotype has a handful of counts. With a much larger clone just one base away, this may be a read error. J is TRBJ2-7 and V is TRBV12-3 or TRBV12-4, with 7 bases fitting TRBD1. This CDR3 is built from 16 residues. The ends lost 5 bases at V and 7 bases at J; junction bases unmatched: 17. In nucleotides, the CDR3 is TGTGCCAGCAGTGTCACAAGTGGGGACAGATACAATGAGCAGTACTTC. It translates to CASSVTSGDRYNEQYF.

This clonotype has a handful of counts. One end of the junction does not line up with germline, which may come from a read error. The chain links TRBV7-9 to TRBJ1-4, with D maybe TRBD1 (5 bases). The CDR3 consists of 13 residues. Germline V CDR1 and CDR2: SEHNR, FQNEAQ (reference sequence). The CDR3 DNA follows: TGTGCCAGCAGTTGGGACGGGAATGAAAAACGGTTTTTT. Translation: CASSWDGNEKRFF.

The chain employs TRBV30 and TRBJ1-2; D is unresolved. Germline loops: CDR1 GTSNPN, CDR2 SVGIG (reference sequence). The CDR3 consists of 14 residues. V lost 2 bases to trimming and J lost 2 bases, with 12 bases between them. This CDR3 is CAWSFDIRNYGYTF. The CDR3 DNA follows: TGTGCCTGGAGTTTCGACATCCGAAACTATGGCTACACCTTC.